Presented here are 6 T cell receptor beta chains from one specimen sequenced in a study of T cell responses to AZD1222 COVID-19 vaccine. Clones were read by immunoSEQ multiplex PCR, and TCRdb kept only the in-frame ones, dropping some. This sample has around 100,000 clones, with 80% to 85% found just once. The sample here was peripheral blood, taken on day 0 of AZD1222 vaccination. These receptors originate from an adult in good health.

The rearrangement links TRBV3-1 (or the pseudogene TRBV3-2) to TRBJ1-3; D is unresolved. V lost 1 base, J lost 0 bases, and 16 bases lay in between. CDR1 and CDR2 from the germline V gene are LGHDT and YNNKEL (reference sequence). The CDR3 spans 18 residues. CDR3 coding DNA: TGTGCCAGCAGCCAAGGGCTGGGCCGCTTAGCCTCTGGAAACACCATATATTTT. Translating it yields CASSQGLGRLASGNTIYF.

The chain is built from TRBV20-1 and TRBJ2-7; a possible D gene is TRBD2 (6 bases). This CDR3 has 11 residues. Trimming cost V 7 bases and J 2 bases, with 9 bases left between them. In germline, CDR1 is DFQATT, CDR2 SNEGSKA (reference sequence). CDR3 DNA: TGCAGTGTAGTAGCGGCCTACGAGCAGTACTTC. It is translated as CSVVAAYEQYF.

This clone was found once. V is TRBV19 and J is TRBJ2-1; D perhaps matches TRBD1 (6 bases). The CDR3 consists of 14 residues. Trimming pared 10 bases from V and 4 bases from J, leaving 17 bases between. From germline, CDR1 is LNHDA and CDR2 SQIVND (reference sequence). The CDR3 loop reads CATRDYRVYNEQFF. The CDR3 nucleotides are TGTGCCACTAGAGACTACAGGGTGTACAATGAGCAGTTCTTC.

The chain links TRBV2 to TRBJ1-2; TRBD1 aligns across 7 bases. Germline CDR1 is SNHLY and CDR2 is FYNNEI. The CDR3 runs to 13 residues. Germline trimming cut 6 bases from V and 2 bases from J; bases unmatched to any gene: 3. CDR3 amino acids: CASREGANYGYTF. CDR3 sequence (DNA): TGTGCCAGCAGAGAGGGGGCGAACTATGGCTACACCTTC.

The chain recombines TRBV10-1 with TRBJ2-1, with D hard to call. The CDR3 is 11 residues long. Trimming shortened V by 2 bases and J by 11 bases, and 7 bases separated the two germline ends. Germline CDR1 reads WNHNN; CDR2 reads SYGVQD (reference sequence). CDR3 region: CASSEERKQFF. The CDR3 nucleotides read TGCGCCAGCAGTGAGGAAAGGAAGCAGTTCTTC.

This rearrangement joins TRBV19 to TRBJ2-5; D gene unclear. In germline, CDR1 is LNHDA, CDR2 SQIVND (reference sequence). V lost 6 bases and J lost 5, with 10 bases in between. This CDR3 has 12 residues. The CDR3 reads CASSLGSETQYF. Written as DNA, the CDR3 is TGTGCCAGTAGCCTTGGGTCCGAGACCCAGTACTTC.